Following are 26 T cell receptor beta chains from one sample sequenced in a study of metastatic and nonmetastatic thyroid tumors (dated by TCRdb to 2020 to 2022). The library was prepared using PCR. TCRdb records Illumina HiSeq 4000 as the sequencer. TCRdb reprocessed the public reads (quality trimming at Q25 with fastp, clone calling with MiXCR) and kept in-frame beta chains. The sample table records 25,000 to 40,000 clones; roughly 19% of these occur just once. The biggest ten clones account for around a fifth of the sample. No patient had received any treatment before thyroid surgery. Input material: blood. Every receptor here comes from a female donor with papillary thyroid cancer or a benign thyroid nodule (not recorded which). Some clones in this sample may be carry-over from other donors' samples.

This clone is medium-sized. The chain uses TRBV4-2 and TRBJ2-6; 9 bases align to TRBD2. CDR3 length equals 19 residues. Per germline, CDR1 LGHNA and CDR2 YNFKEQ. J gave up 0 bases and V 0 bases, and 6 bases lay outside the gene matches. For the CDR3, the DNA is TGTGCCAGCAGCCAAGATCCGCTAGCGGGGTCCTCTGGGGCCAACGTCCTGACTTTC. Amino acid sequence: CASSQDPLAGSSGANVLTF.

CDR3: CASSLGSGELFF. CDR3 coding DNA: TGTGCCAGCAGCTTAGGGTCCGGGGAGCTGTTTTTT. The V call is TRBV7-2, the J call TRBJ2-2, with no clear D. Trimming pared 1 base from V and 6 bases from J, leaving 3 bases between. CDR1 is SGHTA, CDR2 FQGNSA, per germline. The CDR3 length is 12 residues.

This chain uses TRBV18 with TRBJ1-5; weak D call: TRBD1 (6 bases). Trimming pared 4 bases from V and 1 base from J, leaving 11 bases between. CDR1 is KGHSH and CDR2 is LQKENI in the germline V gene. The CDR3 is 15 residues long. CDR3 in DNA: TGTGCCAGCTCACAACAGACAGGAAGCAATCAGCCCCAGCATTTT. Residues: CASSQQTGSNQPQHF.

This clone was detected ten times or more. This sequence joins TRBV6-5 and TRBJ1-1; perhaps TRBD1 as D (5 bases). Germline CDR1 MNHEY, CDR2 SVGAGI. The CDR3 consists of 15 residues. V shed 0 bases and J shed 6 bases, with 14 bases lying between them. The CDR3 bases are TGTGCCAGCAGTTACTCAGGCATGGGACTCGCTGAAGCTTTCTTT. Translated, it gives CASSYSGMGLAEAFF.

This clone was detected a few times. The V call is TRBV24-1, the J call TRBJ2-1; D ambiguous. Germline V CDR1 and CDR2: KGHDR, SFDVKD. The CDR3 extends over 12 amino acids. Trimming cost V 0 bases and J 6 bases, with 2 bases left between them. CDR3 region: CATSDLTNEQFF. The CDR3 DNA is TGTGCCACCAGTGATTTGACCAATGAGCAGTTCTTC.

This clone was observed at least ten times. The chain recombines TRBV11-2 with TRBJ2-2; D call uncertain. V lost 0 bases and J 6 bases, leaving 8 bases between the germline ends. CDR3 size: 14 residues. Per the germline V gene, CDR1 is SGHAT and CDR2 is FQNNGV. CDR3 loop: CASSLDLFAGELFF. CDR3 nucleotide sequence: TGTGCCAGCAGCTTAGATTTGTTTGCCGGGGAGCTGTTTTTT.

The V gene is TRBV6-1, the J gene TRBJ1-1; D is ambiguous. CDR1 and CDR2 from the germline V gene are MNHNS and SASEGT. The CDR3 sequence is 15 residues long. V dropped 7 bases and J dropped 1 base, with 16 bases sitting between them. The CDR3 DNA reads TGTGCCAGCAACACAGCGGGGAGACCGAACACTGAAGCTTTCTTT. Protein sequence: CASNTAGRPNTEAFF.

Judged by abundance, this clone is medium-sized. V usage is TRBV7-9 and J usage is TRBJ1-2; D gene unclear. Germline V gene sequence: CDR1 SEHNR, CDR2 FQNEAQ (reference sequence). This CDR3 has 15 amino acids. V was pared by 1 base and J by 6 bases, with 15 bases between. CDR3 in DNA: TGTGCCAGCAGCTTAGTTGGCGCTGACCCGGATGGCTACACCTTC. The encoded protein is CASSLVGADPDGYTF.

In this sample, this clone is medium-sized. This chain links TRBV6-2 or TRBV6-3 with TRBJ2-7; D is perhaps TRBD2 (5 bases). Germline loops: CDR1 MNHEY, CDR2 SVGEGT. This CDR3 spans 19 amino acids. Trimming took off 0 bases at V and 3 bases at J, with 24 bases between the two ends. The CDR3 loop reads CASSYSRRLTPQLHYEQYF. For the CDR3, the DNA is TGTGCCAGCAGTTACTCGCGGAGGTTGACACCGCAGCTACACTACGAGCAGTACTTC.

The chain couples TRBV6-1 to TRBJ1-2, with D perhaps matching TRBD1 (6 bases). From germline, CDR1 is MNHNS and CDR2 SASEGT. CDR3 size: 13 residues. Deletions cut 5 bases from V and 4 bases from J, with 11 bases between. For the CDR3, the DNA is TGTGCCAGCAGTCCGGGAGGGGGCTATGGCTACACCTTC. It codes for CASSPGGGYGYTF.

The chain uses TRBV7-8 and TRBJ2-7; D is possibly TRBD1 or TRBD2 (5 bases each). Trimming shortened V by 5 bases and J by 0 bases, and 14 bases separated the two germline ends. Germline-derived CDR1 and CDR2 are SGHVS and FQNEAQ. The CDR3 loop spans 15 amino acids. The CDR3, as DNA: TGTGCCAGCAGCGCGCACCGGGACGGCTCCTACGAGCAGTACTTC. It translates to CASSAHRDGSYEQYF.

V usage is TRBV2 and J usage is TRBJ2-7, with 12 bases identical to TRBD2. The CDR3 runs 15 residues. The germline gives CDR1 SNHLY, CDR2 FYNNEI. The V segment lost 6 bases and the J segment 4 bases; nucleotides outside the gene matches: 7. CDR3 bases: TGTGCCAGCAGGAGGACTAGCGGGGATTTTTACGAGCAGTACTTC. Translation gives CASRRTSGDFYEQYF.

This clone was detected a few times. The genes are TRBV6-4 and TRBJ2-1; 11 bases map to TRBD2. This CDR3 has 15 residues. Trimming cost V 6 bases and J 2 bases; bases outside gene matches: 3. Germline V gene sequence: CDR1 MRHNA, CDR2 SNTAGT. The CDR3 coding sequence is TGTGCCAGCAGGACTAGCGGGGTGACCTACAATGAGCAGTTCTTC. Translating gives CASRTSGVTYNEQFF.

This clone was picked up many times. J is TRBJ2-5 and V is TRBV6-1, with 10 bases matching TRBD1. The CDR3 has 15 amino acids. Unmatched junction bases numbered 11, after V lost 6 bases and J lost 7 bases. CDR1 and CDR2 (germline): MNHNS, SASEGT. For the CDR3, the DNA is TGTGCCAGCAGCCGGAAGCCGGGACAGGGGAGGACCCAGTACTTC. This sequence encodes CASSRKPGQGRTQYF.

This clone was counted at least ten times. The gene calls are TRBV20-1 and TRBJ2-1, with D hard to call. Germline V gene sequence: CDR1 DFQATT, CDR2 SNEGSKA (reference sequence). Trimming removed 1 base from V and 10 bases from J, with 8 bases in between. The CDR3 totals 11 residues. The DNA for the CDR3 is TGCAGTGCTAGAGTTCTCCGGGAGCAGTTCTTC. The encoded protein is CSARVLREQFF.

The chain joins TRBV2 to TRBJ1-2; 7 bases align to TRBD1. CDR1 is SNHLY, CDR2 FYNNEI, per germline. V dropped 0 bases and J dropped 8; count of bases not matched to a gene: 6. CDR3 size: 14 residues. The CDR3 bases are TGTGCCAGCAGTGAAGCGCGCCAGGGGGTAGGCTACACCTTC. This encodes CASSEARQGVGYTF. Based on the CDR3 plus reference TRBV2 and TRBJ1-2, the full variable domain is EPEVTQTPSHQVTQMGQEVILRCVPISNHLYFYWYRQILGQKVEFLVSFYNNEISEKSEIFDDQFSVERPDGSNFTLKIRSTKLEDSAMYFCASSEARQGVGYTFGSGTRLTVV.

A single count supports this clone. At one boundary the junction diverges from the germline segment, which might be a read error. The CDR3 DNA reads TGTGCCAGCAGTGATCCGGGCCGCTATCACCCCCAGCATTTT. Residues: CASSDPGRYHPQHF. V and J are TRBV2 and TRBJ1-5; no firm D call. Germline values: CDR1 SNHLY, CDR2 FYNNEI. The CDR3 consists of 14 residues.

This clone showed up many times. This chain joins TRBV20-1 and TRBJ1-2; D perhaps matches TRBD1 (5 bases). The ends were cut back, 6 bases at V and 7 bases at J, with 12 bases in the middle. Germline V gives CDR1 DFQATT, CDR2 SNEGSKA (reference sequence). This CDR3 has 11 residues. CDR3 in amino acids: CSALKDIGYTF. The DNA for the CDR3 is TGCAGTGCCCTTAAGGACATTGGCTACACCTTC.

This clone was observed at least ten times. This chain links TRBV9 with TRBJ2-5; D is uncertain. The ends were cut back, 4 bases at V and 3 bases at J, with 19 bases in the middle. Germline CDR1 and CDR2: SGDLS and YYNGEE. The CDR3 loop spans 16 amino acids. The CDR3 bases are TGTGCCAGCAGCCCCCTTCGGGTTGGGCTTAAAGAGACCCAGTACTTC. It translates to CASSPLRVGLKETQYF.

The CDR3: CASTGSGSPLHF. The CDR3 DNA is TGTGCCAGCACGGGATCGGGTTCACCCCTCCACTTT. This sequence joins TRBV6-1 and TRBJ1-6, with D unclear. The V gene lost 7 bases and the J gene lost 9 bases, with 10 bases spanning the gap. Germline assignment: CDR1 MNHNS and CDR2 SASEGT. This CDR3 has 12 residues.

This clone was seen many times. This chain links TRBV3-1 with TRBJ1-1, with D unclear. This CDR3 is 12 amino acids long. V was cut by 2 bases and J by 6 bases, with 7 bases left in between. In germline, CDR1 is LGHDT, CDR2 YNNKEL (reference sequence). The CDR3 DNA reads TGTGCCAGCAGCCAACTACAAGCTGAAGCTTTCTTT. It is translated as CASSQLQAEAFF.

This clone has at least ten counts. The CDR3 here is CASTQNRLIDTIYF. CDR3 nucleotide sequence: TGTGCCAGCACCCAAAACAGGTTGATAGACACCATATATTTT. The chain links TRBV6-1 to TRBJ1-3, with D perhaps matching TRBD1 (5 bases). The CDR3 loop spans 14 amino acids. In germline, CDR1 is MNHNS, CDR2 SASEGT. Trimming took 7 bases from V and 8 from J, leaving 18 bases between them.

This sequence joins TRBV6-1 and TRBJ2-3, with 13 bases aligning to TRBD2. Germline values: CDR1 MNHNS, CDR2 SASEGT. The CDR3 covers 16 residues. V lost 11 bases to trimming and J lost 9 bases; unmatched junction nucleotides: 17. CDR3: CAVRPGLAGKVDTQYF. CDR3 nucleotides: TGTGCCGTCCGTCCGGGACTAGCGGGAAAGGTTGACACGCAGTATTTT.

CDR3 nucleotide sequence: TGTGCCAGTAGTATAGGGAGGAGCAATCAGCCCCAGCATTTT. Residues: CASSIGRSNQPQHF. The chain employs TRBV19 and TRBJ1-5, with D uncertain. V lost 1 base and J 1 base, leaving 5 bases between the germline ends. Germline CDR1 reads LNHDA; CDR2 reads SQIVND (reference sequence). The CDR3 contains 14 residues.

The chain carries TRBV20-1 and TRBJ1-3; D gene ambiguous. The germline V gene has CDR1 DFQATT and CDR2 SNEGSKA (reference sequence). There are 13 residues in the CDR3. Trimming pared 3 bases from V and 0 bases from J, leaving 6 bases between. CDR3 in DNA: TGCAGTGCTAGTGCGGGCTCTGGAAACACCATATATTTT. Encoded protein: CSASAGSGNTIYF.

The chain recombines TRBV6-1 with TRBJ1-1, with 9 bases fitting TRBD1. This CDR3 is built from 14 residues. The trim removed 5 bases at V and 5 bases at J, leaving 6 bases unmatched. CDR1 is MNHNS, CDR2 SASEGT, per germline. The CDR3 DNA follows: TGTGCCAGCAGTTCGGGACAGGGTGAGACTGAAGCTTTCTTT. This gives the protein CASSSGQGETEAFF.